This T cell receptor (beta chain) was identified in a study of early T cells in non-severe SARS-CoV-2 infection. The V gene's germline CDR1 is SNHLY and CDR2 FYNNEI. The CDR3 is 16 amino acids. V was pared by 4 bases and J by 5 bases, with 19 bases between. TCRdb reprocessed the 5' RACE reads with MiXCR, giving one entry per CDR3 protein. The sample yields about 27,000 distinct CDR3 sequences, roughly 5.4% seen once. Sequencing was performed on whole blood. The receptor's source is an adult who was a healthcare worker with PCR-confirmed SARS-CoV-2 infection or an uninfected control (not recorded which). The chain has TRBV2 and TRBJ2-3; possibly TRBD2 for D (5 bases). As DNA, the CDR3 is TGTGCCAGCAGTGCCGGACTGTCCCCTGGAGAAGATACGCAGTATTTT. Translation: CASSAGLSPGEDTQYF.